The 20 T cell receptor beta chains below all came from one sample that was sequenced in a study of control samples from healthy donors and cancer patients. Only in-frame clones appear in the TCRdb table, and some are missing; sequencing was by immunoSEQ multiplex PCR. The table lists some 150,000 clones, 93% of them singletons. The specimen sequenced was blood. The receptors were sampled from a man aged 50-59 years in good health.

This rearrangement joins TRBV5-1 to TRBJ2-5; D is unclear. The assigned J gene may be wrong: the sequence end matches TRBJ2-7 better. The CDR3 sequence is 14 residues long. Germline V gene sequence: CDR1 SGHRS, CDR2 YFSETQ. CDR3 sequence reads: CASSPDTEAYEQYF. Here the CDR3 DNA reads TGCGCCAGCAGCCCGGATACAGAGGCCTACGAGCAGTACTTC.

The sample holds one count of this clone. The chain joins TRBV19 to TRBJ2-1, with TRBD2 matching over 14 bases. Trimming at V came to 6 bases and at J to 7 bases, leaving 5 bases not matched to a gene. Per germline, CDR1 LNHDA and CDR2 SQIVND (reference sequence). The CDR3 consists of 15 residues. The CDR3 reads CASSTGTSGSNEQFF. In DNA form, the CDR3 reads TGTGCCAGTAGCACCGGGACTAGCGGGAGTAATGAGCAGTTCTTC. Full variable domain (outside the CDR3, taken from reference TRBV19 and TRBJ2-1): DGGITQSPKYLFRKEGQNVTLSCEQNLNHDAMYWYRQDPGQGLRLIYYSQIVNDFQKGDIAEGYSVSREKKESFPLTVTSAQKNPTAFYLCASSTGTSGSNEQFFGPGTRLTVL.

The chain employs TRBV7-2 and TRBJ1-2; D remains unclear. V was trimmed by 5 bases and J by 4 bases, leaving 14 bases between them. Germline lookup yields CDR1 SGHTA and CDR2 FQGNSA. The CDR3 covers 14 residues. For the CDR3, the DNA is TGTGCCAGCAGCCCCGCAGGCGGCCCCTATGGCTACACCTTC. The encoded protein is CASSPAGGPYGYTF.

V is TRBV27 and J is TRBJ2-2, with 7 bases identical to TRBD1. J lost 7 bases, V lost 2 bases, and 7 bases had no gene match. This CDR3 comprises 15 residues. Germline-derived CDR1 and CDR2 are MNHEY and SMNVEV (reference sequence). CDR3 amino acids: CASSLEARGSGELFF. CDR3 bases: TGTGCCAGCAGTTTAGAAGCCAGGGGGAGCGGGGAGCTGTTTTTT.

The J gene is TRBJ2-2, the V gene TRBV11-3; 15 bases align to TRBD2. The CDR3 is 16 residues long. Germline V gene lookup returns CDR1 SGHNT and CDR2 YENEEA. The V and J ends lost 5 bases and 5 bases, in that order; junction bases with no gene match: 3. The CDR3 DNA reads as TGTGCCAGCAGCCCTGGGACTAGCGGGGGGACCGGGGAGCTGTTTTTT. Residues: CASSPGTSGGTGELFF.

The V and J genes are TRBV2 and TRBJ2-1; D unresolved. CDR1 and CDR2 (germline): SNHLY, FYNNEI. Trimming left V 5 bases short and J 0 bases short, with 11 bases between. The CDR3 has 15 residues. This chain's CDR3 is CASSLTRSSYNEQFF. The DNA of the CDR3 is TGTGCCAGCAGTTTAACCCGGAGCTCCTACAATGAGCAGTTCTTC.

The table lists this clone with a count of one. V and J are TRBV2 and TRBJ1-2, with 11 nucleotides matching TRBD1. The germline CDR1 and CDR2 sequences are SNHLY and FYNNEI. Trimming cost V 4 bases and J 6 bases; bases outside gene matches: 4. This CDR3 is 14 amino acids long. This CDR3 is CASSVGQGADGYTF. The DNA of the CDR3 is TGTGCCAGCAGTGTTGGACAGGGGGCGGATGGCTACACCTTC.

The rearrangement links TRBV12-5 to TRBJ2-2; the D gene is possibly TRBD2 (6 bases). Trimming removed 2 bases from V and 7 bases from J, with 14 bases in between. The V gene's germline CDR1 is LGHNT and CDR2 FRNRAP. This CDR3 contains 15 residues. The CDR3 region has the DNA TGTGCTAGTGGTTTGTGGTCGGGAGAGGTCGGGGAGCTGTTTTTT. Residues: CASGLWSGEVGELFF.

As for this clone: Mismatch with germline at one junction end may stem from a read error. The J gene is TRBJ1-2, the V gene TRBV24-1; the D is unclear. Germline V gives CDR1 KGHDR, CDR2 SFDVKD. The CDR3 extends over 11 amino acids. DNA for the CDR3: TGTGCCACCAGTGATCATCGGGAGGTGAACTTC. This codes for CATSDHREVNF.

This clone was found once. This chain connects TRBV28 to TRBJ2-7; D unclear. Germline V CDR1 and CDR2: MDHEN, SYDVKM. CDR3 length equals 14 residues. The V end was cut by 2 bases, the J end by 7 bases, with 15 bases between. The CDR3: CASSLTPLPEEQYF. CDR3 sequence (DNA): TGTGCCAGCAGTTTAACCCCGCTTCCGGAGGAGCAGTACTTC.

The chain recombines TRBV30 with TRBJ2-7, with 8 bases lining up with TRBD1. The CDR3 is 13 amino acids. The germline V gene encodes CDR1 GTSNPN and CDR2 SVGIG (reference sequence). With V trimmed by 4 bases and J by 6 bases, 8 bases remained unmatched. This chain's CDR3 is CAWIGQGAREQYF. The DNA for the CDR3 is TGTGCCTGGATAGGCCAGGGGGCGCGCGAGCAGTACTTC.

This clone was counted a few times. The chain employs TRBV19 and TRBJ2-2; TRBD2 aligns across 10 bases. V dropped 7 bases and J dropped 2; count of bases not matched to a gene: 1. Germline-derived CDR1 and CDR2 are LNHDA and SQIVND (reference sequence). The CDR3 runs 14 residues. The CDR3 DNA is TGTGCCAGTATACTAGCGGGAAACACCGGGGAGCTGTTTTTT. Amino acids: CASILAGNTGELFF.

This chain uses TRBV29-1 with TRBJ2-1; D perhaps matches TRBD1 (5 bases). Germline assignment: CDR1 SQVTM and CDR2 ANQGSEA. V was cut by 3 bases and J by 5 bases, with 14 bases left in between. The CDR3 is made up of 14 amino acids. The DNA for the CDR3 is TGCAGCGTTGATCAGCAGCGACAGAACAATGAGCAGTTCTTC. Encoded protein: CSVDQQRQNNEQFF.

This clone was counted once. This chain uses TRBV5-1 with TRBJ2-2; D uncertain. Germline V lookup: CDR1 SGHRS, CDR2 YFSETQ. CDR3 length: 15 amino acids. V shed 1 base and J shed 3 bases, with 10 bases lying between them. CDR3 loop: CASSLRGTDTGELFF. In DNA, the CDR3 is TGCGCCAGCAGCTTGCGTGGTACTGACACCGGGGAGCTGTTTTTT.

The CDR3 DNA reads as TGCGCCAGCAGTGAGAGCGATTCCTATTTCGGAGCTTTCTTT. Amino acid sequence: CASSESDSYFGAFF. This chain joins TRBV10-1 and TRBJ1-1, with D hard to call. The CDR3 contains 14 residues. Germline CDR1 reads WNHNN; CDR2 reads SYGVQD (reference sequence). V dropped 2 bases and J dropped 10 bases, with 17 bases sitting between them.

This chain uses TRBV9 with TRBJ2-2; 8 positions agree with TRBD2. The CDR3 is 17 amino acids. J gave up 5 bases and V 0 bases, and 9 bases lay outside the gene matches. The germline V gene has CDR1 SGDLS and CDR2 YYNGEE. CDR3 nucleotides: TGTGCCAGCAGCGTAGTAAGCGGGAGTGTATATACCGGGGAGCTGTTTTTT. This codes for CASSVVSGSVYTGELFF.

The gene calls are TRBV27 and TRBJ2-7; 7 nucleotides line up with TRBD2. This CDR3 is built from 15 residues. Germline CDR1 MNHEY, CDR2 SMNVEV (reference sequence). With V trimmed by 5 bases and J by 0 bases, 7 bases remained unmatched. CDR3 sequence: CASSANGGNSYEQYF. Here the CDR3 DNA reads TGTGCCAGCAGTGCAAACGGGGGGAACTCCTACGAGCAGTACTTC.

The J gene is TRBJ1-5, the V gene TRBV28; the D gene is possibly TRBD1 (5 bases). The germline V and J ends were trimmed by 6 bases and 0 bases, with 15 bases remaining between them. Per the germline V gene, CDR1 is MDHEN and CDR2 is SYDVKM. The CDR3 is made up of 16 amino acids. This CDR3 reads CASRYTGTYSNQPQHF. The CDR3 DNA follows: TGTGCCAGCAGATATACCGGGACCTATAGCAATCAGCCCCAGCATTTT.

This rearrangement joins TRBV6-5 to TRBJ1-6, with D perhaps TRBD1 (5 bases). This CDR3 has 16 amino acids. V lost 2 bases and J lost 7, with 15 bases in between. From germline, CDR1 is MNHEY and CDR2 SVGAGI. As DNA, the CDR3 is TGTGCCAGCAGTTACGATGGGACCTTATTAAATTCACCCCTCCACTTT. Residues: CASSYDGTLLNSPLHF.

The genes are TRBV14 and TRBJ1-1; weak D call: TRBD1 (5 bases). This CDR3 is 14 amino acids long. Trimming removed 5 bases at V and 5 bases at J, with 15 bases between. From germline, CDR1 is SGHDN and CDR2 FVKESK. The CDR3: CASSLGRTRTEAFF. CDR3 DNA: TGTGCCAGCAGCTTGGGACGTACGAGGACTGAAGCTTTCTTT.